This T cell receptor (beta chain) was recovered during a study of cytomegalovirus exposure and HLA in healthy donors. Study-wide results and caveats: HLA restriction was apparent for most CMV-associated TCR beta chains in a later analysis.

13 Jbeta primers and 60 Vbeta primers were used for the PCR. Produced via immunoSEQ multiplex PCR; TCRdb's table is partial and in-frame only. The table has 200,000 or so clones, 70% to 85% seen once. Notes on this clone: Its antigen remains unidentified.

The TCR sequence derives from a boy aged 2 to 10 in good health and CMV-seronegative. Material: PBMCs.

CDR3 DNA sequence: TGTGCCAGCAGTGAAGTCGCAGATACGCAGTATTTT. Translating gives CASSEVADTQYF. This chain joins TRBV6-1 and TRBJ2-3; D uncertain. Germline-derived CDR1 and CDR2 are MNHNS and SASEGT. This CDR3 is 12 amino acids long. The V end lost 1 base, the J end lost 4 bases, and 3 bases lay between the germline ends.